Below are 8 T cell receptor beta chains sequenced from a single sample in a study of blood T cell repertoires in COVID-19. Measured with immunoSEQ multiplex PCR; TCRdb has only the in-frame clones, and not every one. The sample yields roughly 290,000 clones, around 87% seen once. The sample taken for sequencing was PBMCs or T cells enriched from blood (not recorded which). Receptors originate from a woman aged 18-29 years with acute COVID-19.

This clone was recorded only once. This chain links TRBV9 with TRBJ1-3; D remains ambiguous. Germline-derived CDR1 and CDR2 are SGDLS and YYNGEE. The CDR3 contains 17 residues. V was cut by 3 bases and J by 0 bases, with 16 bases left in between. Written as DNA, the CDR3 is TGTGCCAGCAGCGCCAAATTAGACTTGAGCTCTGGAAACACCATATATTTT. This gives the protein CASSAKLDLSSGNTIYF.

This chain connects TRBV5-5 to TRBJ2-2, with TRBD2 identical over 12 bases. In germline, CDR1 is SGHKS, CDR2 YYEKEE (reference sequence). The CDR3 has 18 residues. The ends lost 0 bases at V and 6 bases at J; junction bases unmatched: 9. The CDR3 DNA reads as TGTGCCAGCAGCTTGGTTTTCTCTAGCGGGAGGGCCCCCGGGGAGCTGTTTTTT. It codes for CASSLVFSSGRAPGELFF.

A remark on this clone: Distinct nucleotide sequences in the sample also encode this CDR3. The rearrangement uses TRBV11-2 and TRBJ2-7; 12 nucleotides match TRBD2. The V gene's germline CDR1 is SGHAT and CDR2 FQNNGV. The CDR3 sequence is 15 residues long. V lost 3 bases, J lost 3 bases, and 3 bases stayed unmatched. CDR3 sequence: CASSLGTSGYYEQYF. The CDR3 DNA is TGTGCCAGCAGCTTGGGGACTAGCGGGTACTACGAGCAGTACTTC.

This chain links TRBV10-3 with TRBJ2-3, with TRBD2 matching over 12 bases. V gave up 3 bases and J gave up 0 bases; unmatched junction bases: 4. CDR1 and CDR2 (germline): ENHRY, SYGVKD. The CDR3 spans 17 residues. Written as DNA, the CDR3 is TGTGCCATCAGTGAACCTAGCGGGGGGGGTAGCACAGATACGCAGTATTTT. Its protein is CAISEPSGGGSTDTQYF.

The chain recombines TRBV15 with TRBJ2-1; the match to TRBD2 covers 8 bases. Losses at the gene ends were 3 bases for V and 9 bases for J; bases not matched to a gene: 16. The CDR3 is made up of 17 amino acids. CDR1 is LNHNV, CDR2 YYDKDF, per germline (reference sequence). The CDR3 DNA follows: TGTGCCACCAGCAGCGGAACCGGGACTAGACCTTCGTCTGAGCAGTTCTTC. This sequence encodes CATSSGTGTRPSSEQFF.

The V and J genes are TRBV18 and TRBJ2-1, with 9 bases fitting TRBD2. The V and J ends lost 3 bases and 8 bases, in that order; junction bases with no gene match: 11. The CDR3 length is 16 residues. The germline gives CDR1 KGHSH, CDR2 LQKENI. The CDR3 sequence: CASSPTGLAGVYEQFF. CDR3 DNA sequence: TGTGCCAGCTCACCTACGGGACTAGCAGGAGTTTATGAGCAGTTCTTC.

The sample holds one count of this clone. This rearrangement joins TRBV19 to TRBJ1-2; 9 nucleotides match TRBD1. Germline values: CDR1 LNHDA, CDR2 SQIVND (reference sequence). The CDR3 runs to 14 residues. The ends lost 3 bases at V and 4 bases at J; junction bases unmatched: 3. The DNA for the CDR3 is TGTGCCAGTAGTATGACAGGGGGTTCCTATGGCTACACCTTC. It is translated as CASSMTGGSYGYTF. The entire variable domain, with the rest obtained from reference TRBV19 and TRBJ1-2, is as follows: DGGITQSPKYLFRKEGQNVTLSCEQNLNHDAMYWYRQDPGQGLRLIYYSQIVNDFQKGDIAEGYSVSREKKESFPLTVTSAQKNPTAFYLCASSMTGGSYGYTFGSGTRLTVV.

The gene calls are TRBV7-2 and TRBJ2-5; 13 nucleotides match TRBD2. Germline-derived CDR1 and CDR2 are SGHTA and FQGNSA. J gave up 5 bases and V 5 bases, and 8 bases lay outside the gene matches. The CDR3 runs to 16 residues. CDR3 sequence: CASSRGLAGWGETQYF. CDR3 bases: TGTGCCAGCAGCCGGGGACTAGCGGGATGGGGGGAGACCCAGTACTTC.